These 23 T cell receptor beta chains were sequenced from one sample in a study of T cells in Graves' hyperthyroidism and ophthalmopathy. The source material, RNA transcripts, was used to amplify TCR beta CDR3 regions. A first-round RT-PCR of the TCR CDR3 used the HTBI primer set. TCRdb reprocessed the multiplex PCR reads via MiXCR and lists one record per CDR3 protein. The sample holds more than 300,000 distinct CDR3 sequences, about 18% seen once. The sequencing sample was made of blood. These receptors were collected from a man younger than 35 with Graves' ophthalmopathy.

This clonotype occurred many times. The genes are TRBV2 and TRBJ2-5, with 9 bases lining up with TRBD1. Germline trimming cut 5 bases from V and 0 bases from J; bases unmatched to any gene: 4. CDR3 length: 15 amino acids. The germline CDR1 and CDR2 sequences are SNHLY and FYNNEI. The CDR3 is CASSPDRGHQETQYF. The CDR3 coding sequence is TGTGCCAGCAGTCCGGACAGGGGCCACCAAGAGACCCAGTACTTC.

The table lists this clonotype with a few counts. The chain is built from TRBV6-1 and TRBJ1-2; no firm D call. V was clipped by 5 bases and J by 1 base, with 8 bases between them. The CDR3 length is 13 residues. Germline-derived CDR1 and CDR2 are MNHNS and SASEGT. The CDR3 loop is CASSQQFNYGYTF. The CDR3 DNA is TGTGCCAGCAGTCAACAGTTTAACTATGGCTACACCTTC.

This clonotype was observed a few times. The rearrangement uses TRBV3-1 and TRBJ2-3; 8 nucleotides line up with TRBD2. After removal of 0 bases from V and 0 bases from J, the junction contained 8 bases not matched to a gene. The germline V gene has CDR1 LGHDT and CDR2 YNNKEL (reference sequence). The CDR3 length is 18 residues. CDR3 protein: CASSQDLLTGGSTDTQYF. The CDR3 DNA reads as TGTGCCAGCAGCCAAGATCTACTTACGGGGGGGAGCACAGATACGCAGTATTTT.

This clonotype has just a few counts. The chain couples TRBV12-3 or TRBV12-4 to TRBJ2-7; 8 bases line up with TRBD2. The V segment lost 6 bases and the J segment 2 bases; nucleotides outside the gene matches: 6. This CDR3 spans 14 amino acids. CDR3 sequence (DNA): TGTGCCAGCAGGGCTACTAGCGGCCCCTACGAGCAGTACTTC. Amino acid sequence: CASRATSGPYEQYF.

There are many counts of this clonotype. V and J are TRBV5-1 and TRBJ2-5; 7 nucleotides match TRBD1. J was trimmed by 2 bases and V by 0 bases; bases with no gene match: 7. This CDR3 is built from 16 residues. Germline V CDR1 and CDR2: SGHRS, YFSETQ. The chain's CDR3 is CASSLAGQIPQETQYF. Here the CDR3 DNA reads TGCGCCAGCAGCTTGGCGGGACAGATACCTCAAGAGACCCAGTACTTC. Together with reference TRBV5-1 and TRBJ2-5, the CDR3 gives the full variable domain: KAGVTQTPRYLIKTRGQQVTLSCSPISGHRSVSWYQQTPGQGLQFLFEYFSETQRNKGNFPGRFSGRQFSNSRSEMNVSTLELGDSALYLCASSLAGQIPQETQYFGPGTRLLVL.

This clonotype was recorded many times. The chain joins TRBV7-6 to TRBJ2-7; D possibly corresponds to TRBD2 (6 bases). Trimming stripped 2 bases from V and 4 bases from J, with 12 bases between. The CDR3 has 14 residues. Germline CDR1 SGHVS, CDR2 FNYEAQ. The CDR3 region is CASSLYRGSYEQYF. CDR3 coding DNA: TGTGCCAGCAGCTTATATCGGGGGTCTTACGAGCAGTACTTC. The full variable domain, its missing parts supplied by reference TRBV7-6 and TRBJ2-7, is GAGVSQSPRYKVTKRGQDVALRCDPISGHVSLYWYRQALGQGPEFLTYFNYEAQQDKSGLPNDRFSAERPEGSISTLTIQRTEQRDSAMYRCASSLYRGSYEQYFGPGTRLTVT.

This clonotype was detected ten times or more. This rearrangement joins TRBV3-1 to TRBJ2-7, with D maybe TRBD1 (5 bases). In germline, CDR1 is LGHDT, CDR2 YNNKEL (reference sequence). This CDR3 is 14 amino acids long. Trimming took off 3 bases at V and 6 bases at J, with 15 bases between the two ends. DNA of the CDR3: TGTGCCAGCAGCCAGCAGGGTACCTCCGGCGAGCAGTACTTC. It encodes CASSQQGTSGEQYF.

The CDR3 DNA reads as TGTGCCAGCAGATCACAAACTTTCCGGGACAGGGGCGGAAAACTGTTTTTT. This gives the protein CASRSQTFRDRGGKLFF. This rearrangement joins TRBV28 to TRBJ1-4; 10 positions agree with TRBD1. Germline V CDR1 and CDR2: MDHEN, SYDVKM. Losses at the gene ends were 6 bases for V and 10 bases for J; bases not matched to a gene: 17. This CDR3 has 17 residues.

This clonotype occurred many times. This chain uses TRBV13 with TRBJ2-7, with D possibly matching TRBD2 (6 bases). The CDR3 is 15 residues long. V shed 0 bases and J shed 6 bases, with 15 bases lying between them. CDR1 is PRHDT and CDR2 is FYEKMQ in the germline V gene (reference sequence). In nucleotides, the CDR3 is TGTGCCAGCAGCTTAGGTGCGGCGGGGCCCGGCGAGCAGTACTTC. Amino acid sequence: CASSLGAAGPGEQYF.

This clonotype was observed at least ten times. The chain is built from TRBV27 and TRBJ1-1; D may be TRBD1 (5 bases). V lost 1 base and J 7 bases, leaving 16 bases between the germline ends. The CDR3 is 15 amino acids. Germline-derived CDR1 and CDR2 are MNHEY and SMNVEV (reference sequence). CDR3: CASSLWGDRRDEAFF. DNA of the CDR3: TGTGCCAGCAGTTTATGGGGGGATAGAAGAGATGAAGCTTTCTTT.

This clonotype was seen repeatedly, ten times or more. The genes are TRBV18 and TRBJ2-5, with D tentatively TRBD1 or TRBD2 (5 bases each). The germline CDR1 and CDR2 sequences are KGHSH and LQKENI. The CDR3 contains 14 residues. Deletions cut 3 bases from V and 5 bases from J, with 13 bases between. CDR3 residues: CASSPISEGETQYF. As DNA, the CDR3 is TGTGCCAGCTCACCTATATCTGAGGGGGAGACCCAGTACTTC.

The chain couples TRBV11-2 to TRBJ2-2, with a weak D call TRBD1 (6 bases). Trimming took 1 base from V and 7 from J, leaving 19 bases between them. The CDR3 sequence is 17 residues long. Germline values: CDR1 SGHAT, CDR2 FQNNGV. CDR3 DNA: TGTGCCAGCAGCTTAGCCCGCGGACAGTTCGCCGGCGGGGAGCTGTTTTTT. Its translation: CASSLARGQFAGGELFF.

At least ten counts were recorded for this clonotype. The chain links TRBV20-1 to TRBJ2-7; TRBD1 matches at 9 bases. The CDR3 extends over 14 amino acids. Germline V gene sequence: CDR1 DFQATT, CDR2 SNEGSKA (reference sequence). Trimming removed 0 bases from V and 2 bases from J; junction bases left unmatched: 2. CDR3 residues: CSARERDRAYEQYF. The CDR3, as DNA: TGCAGTGCTAGAGAGAGGGACAGGGCCTACGAGCAGTACTTC.

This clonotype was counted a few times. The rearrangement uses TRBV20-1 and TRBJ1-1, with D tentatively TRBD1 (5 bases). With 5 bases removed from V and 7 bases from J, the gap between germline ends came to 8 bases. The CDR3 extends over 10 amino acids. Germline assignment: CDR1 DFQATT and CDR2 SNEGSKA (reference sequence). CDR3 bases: TGCAGTGCTTGGGACGGTGAAGCTTTCTTT. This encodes CSAWDGEAFF.

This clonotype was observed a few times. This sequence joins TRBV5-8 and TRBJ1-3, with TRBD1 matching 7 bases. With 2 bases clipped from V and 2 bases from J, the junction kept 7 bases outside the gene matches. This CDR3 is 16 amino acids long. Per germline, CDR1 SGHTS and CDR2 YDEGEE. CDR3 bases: TGTGCCAGCAGCTTAGCGCCGGGACAGACTGGAAACACCATATATTTT. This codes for CASSLAPGQTGNTIYF.

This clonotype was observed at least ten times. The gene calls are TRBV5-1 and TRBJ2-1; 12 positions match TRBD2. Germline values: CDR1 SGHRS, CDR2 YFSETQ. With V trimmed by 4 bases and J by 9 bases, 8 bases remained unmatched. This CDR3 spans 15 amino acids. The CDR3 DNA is TGCGCCAGCAGCCACACTAGCGGGGGGCCGGGTGAGCAGTTCTTC. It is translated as CASSHTSGGPGEQFF.

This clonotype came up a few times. The chain's CDR3 is CASNPRSVGDTQYF. CDR3 coding DNA: TGTGCCAGCAACCCCAGATCGGTGGGAGATACGCAGTATTTT. This rearrangement joins TRBV2 to TRBJ2-3; no clear D gene. The ends were cut back, 7 bases at V and 5 bases at J, with 16 bases in the middle. CDR3 length: 14 amino acids. Germline CDR1 is SNHLY and CDR2 is FYNNEI.

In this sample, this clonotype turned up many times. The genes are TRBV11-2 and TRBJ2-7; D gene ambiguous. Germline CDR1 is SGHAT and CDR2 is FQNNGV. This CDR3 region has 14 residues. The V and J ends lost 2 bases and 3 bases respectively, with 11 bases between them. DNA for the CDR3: TGTGCCAGCAGCTTAACACAAGAGGTCTACGAGCAGTACTTC. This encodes CASSLTQEVYEQYF.

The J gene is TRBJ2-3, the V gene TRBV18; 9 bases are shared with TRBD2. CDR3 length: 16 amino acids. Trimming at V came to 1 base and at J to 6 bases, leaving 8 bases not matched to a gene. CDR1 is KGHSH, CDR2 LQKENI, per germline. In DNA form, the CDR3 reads TGTGCCAGCTCACCACGCGCGGGGGGGCCTTCCGATACGCAGTATTTT. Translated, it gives CASSPRAGGPSDTQYF.

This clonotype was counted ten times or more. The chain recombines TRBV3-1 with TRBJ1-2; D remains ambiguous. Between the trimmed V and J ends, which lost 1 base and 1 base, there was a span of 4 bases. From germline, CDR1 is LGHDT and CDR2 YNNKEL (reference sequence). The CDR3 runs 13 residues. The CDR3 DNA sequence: TGTGCCAGCAGCCAAGGGTTTAACTATGGCTACACCTTC. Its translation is CASSQGFNYGYTF.

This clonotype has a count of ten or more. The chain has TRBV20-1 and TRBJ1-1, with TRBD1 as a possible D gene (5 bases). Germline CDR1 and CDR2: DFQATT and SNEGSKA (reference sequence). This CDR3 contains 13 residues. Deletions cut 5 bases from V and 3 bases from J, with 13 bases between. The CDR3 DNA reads TGCAGTGCTCAAACAGGCCTACACACTGAAGCTTTCTTT. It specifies CSAQTGLHTEAFF.

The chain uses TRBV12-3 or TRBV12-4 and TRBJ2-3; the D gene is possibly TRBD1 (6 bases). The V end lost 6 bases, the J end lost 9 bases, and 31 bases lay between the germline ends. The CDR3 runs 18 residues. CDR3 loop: CASSATGFGGENSLTQYF. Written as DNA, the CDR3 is TGTGCCAGCAGCGCAACAGGGTTTGGGGGTGAAAATTCTTTAACGCAGTATTTT.

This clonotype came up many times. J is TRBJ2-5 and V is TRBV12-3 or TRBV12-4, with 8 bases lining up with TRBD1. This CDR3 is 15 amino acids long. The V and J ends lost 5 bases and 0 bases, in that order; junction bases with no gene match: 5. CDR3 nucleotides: TGTGCCAGCAGTGGACAGGGAATTTACCAAGAGACCCAGTACTTC. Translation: CASSGQGIYQETQYF.